This is a list of T cell receptor beta chains from one sample in a study of T-cell memory formation after mild COVID-19. TCRdb itself ran the 5' RACE reads through MiXCR, one entry per CDR3 protein. The table records 250,000 to 300,000 distinct CDR3 sequences, under 20% of them present only once. Sequenced: PBMCs or a T cell subset sorted from them (not recorded which). All receptors come from a man aged 18 to 29 who had mild COVID-19 (a few samples of this study predate the infection). Cell type and time point are not known. Each CDR3 is given with its conserved first and last residue. Each record gives: D gene, clone size, V gene, J gene, CDR3 DNA, CDR3 protein. D genes are given only for firm matches. Only part of the rows carry a size: once, few, many, or a class if the clone is expanded.

>TRBD2|few|TRBV5-1|TRBJ2-3
TGCGCCAGCCCTTGGACTAGCGGGGACACAGATACGCAGTATTTT
CASPWTSGDTDTQYF
>.|.|TRBV7-9|TRBJ1-1
TGTGCCAGCAGTTTGCCCTCCTCACATCCGGCGAACACTGAAGCTTTCTTT
CASSLPSSHPANTEAFF
>.|.|TRBV7-2|TRBJ1-6
TGTGCCAGCAGCTCAGGGACTTTTACACCCCTCCACTTT
CASSSGTFTPLHF
>TRBD2|few|TRBV5-1|TRBJ2-3
TGCGCCAGCAGCTCCGGGACTAGCGGGGGGCCGTCCACAGATACGCAGTATTTT
CASSSGTSGGPSTDTQYF
>.|.|TRBV12-3/TRBV12-4|TRBJ1-6
TGTGCCAGCAGTTTCGGTAATTCACCCCTCCACTTT
CASSFGNSPLHF
>.|many|TRBV2|TRBJ2-5
TGTGCCAGCAGCGCTAGGGAGACCCAGTACTTC
CASSARETQYF
>.|.|TRBV4-3|TRBJ2-3
TGCGCCAGCAGCCCGGGGCGCACAGATACGCAGTATTTT
CASSPGRTDTQYF
>.|few|TRBV28|TRBJ1-2
TGTGCCAGCAGTTTAAATACCGGCTATGGCTACACCTTC
CASSLNTGYGYTF
>TRBD2|few|TRBV7-8|TRBJ2-2
TGTGCCAGCAGCTTAGGTGCGGGGGGCTATCCGAACACCGGGGAGCTGTTTTTT
CASSLGAGGYPNTGELFF
>.|few|TRBV18|TRBJ1-5
TGTGCCAGCTCACCGGGGCGGAGCAATCAGCCCCAGCATTTT
CASSPGRSNQPQHF
>.|.|TRBV7-8|TRBJ2-1
TGTGCCAGCACCTATACGACGACTCCCCTCCATGAGCAGTTCTTC
CASTYTTTPLHEQFF
>TRBD2|.|TRBV29-1|TRBJ2-1
TGCAGCGTTACCCCCCCTAGCGGGGGGGCGGGCAATGAGCAGTTCTTC
CSVTPPSGGAGNEQFF
>TRBD2|.|TRBV9|TRBJ2-2
TGTGCCAGCAGCGTAGCCCCCACTAGCGGGGTGAACACCGGGGAGCTGTTTTTT
CASSVAPTSGVNTGELFF
>.|.|TRBV7-2|TRBJ2-5
TGTGCCAGCAGCCCGCAAGGGACGCAAGAGACCCAGTACTTC
CASSPQGTQETQYF
>.|.|TRBV5-1|TRBJ2-1
TGCGCCAGCACCGGGGGCGGCCCCACCTACAATGAGCAGTTCTTC
CASTGGGPTYNEQFF
>TRBD1|.|TRBV9|TRBJ1-1
TGTGCCAGCAGCGAGGGGACAGGGGGAATGAGGACTGAAGCTTTCTTT
CASSEGTGGMRTEAFF
>TRBD2|many|TRBV4-2|TRBJ2-5
TGTGCCAGCAGCCAAGATCCGGGGGGCCAAGAGACCCAGTACTTC
CASSQDPGGQETQYF
>.|few|TRBV11-2|TRBJ2-5
TGTGCCAGCAGTGAGCTAGCGGAGACCCAGTACTTC
CASSELAETQYF
>.|few|TRBV7-9|TRBJ2-2
TGTGCCAGCAGCTTACCCTCGACCTACACCGGGGAGCTGTTTTTT
CASSLPSTYTGELFF
>.|few|TRBV7-2|TRBJ1-6
TGTGCCAGCAGCTTAGGGTTTGGGCCCGTGGCACCCCTCCACTTT
CASSLGFGPVAPLHF
>.|.|TRBV7-9|TRBJ2-2
TGTGCCAGCAGCTACCGGACGGTGAACACCGGGGAGCTGTTTTTT
CASSYRTVNTGELFF
>.|many|TRBV5-1|TRBJ1-1
TGCGCCAGCAGCTTTTCACGGGGTTTGGGCACTGAAGCTTTCTTT
CASSFSRGLGTEAFF
>.|.|TRBV6-5|TRBJ2-3
TGTGCCAGCAGTTACAGAGGTCCTAGGACAGATACGCAGTATTTT
CASSYRGPRTDTQYF
>.|many|TRBV12-3/TRBV12-4|TRBJ2-7
TGTGCCAGCAGCTGGGACACCATCTACGAGCAGTACTTC
CASSWDTIYEQYF
>TRBD2|many|TRBV11-1|TRBJ2-2
TGTGCCAGCAGCTTAGTGGCTAGCGGGGCCACCGGGGAGCTGTTTTTT
CASSLVASGATGELFF
>TRBD2|.|TRBV15|TRBJ2-3
TGTGCCACCAGCACTAGGGGCGGGGGGATCACAGATACGCAGTATTTT
CATSTRGGGITDTQYF
>.|few|TRBV9|TRBJ1-4
TGTGCCAGCAGCGCCGCGATTAATGAAAAACTGTTTTTT
CASSAAINEKLFF
>.|.|TRBV5-1|TRBJ1-2
TGCGCCAGCAGTTTGACAGCGCCAGGCGGTGGCTACACCTTC
CASSLTAPGGGYTF
>.|.|TRBV12-3/TRBV12-4|TRBJ1-2
TGTGCCAGCAGTTCGGCCTGGGCCTATGGCTACACCTTC
CASSSAWAYGYTF
>.|few|TRBV2|TRBJ2-2
TGTGCCAGCACCTGGGGCGGCCTCGAGCTGTTTTTT
CASTWGGLELFF
>TRBD2|few|TRBV7-7|TRBJ2-1
TGTGCCAGCAGCTTACTAGCGGGGGCTAGCTCCTACAATGAGCAGTTCTTC
CASSLLAGASSYNEQFF
>.|few|TRBV27|TRBJ1-6
TGTGCCAGCAGAACAGGGAGGAATGTTGACTCACCCCTCCACTTT
CASRTGRNVDSPLHF
>.|.|TRBV15|TRBJ2-7
TGTGCCACCAGCAGAGAGGGGTCGTTTAACGAGCAGTACTTC
CATSREGSFNEQYF
>TRBD1|.|TRBV6-5|TRBJ2-1
TGTGCCAGCAGTACCCAGGGGGCAGGGGGAGGCAATGAGCAGTTCTTC
CASSTQGAGGGNEQFF
>TRBD2|.|TRBV2|TRBJ2-7
TGTGCCAGCACTGACCTACACGGGGGGGACTCCTACGAGCAGTACTTC
CASTDLHGGDSYEQYF
>.|.|TRBV2|TRBJ1-2
TGTGCCAGCAGTCTGGGACGGAGTAACTATGGCTACACCTTC
CASSLGRSNYGYTF
>.|.|TRBV6-5|TRBJ2-1
TGTGCCAGCAGCCTCGGCCCCATTCTTGAGCAGTTCTTC
CASSLGPILEQFF
>.|.|TRBV7-3|TRBJ2-2
TGTGCCAGCATCCATCCCCCCAGGGTATCGAACACCGGGGAGCTGTTTTTT
CASIHPPRVSNTGELFF
>.|.|TRBV7-2|TRBJ1-5
TGTGCCAGCAGCTTGATAACAGATAGCAATCAGCCCCAGCATTTT
CASSLITDSNQPQHF
>.|.|TRBV7-3|TRBJ2-1
TGTGCCAGCAGCCGAGACTGGAACAATGAGCAGTTCTTC
CASSRDWNNEQFF
>TRBD2|.|TRBV3-1|TRBJ2-7
TGTGCCAGCAGCCAACTAGCGGGGGGGGAGCAGTACTTC
CASSQLAGGEQYF
>.|few|TRBV12-3/TRBV12-4|TRBJ2-1
TGTGCCAGCAGCGGTATGGGGCAGTTCTTC
CASSGMGQFF
>.|few|TRBV20-1|TRBJ2-3
TGCAGTGCCCCGCACGGGGGAACAGATACGCAGTATTTT
CSAPHGGTDTQYF
>TRBD1|.|TRBV7-8|TRBJ2-7
TGTGCCAGCAGCCCATCAGGGGGCACGTACGAGCAGTACTTC
CASSPSGGTYEQYF
>TRBD2|few|TRBV7-2|TRBJ2-1
TGTGCCAGCAGGCACCCGGGACTAGAATCCAATGAGCAGTTCTTC
CASRHPGLESNEQFF
>.|few|TRBV7-7|TRBJ1-1
TGTGCTAGGTCCCCTGAAGCTTTCTTT
CARSPEAFF
>.|many|TRBV5-5|TRBJ1-5
TGTGCCAGCAGCTTGGGGGACCGGAATCAGCCCCAGCATTTT
CASSLGDRNQPQHF
>.|many|TRBV5-1|TRBJ2-3
TGCGCCAGCAGCTCCCCGGGGGGCTTCACAGATACGCAGTATTTT
CASSSPGGFTDTQYF
>.|.|TRBV7-9|TRBJ2-7
TGTGCCAGCAGCTTATTCGGTCAGGGTCCTTACGAGCAGTACTTC
CASSLFGQGPYEQYF
>TRBD1|.|TRBV7-2|TRBJ1-5
TGTGCCAGCAGCTTCGGACAGGGACATCAGCCCCAGCATTTT
CASSFGQGHQPQHF
>.|.|TRBV18|TRBJ2-2
TGTGCCAGCTCACGCGACGTGACCGGGGAGCTGTTTTTT
CASSRDVTGELFF
>TRBD1|.|TRBV29-1|TRBJ1-1
TGCAGCGTTCACAGGGGGCGGATATACACTGAAGCTTTCTTT
CSVHRGRIYTEAFF
>TRBD1|.|TRBV18|TRBJ2-6
TGTGCCAGCTCACCAGGGGGCGGACAGGGGCCGTCTGGGGCCAACGTCCTGACTTTC
CASSPGGGQGPSGANVLTF
>.|few|TRBV10-1|TRBJ2-6
TGCGCCAGCAGTGACAGGGTTAACGTCCTGACTTTC
CASSDRVNVLTF
>TRBD2|.|TRBV4-3|TRBJ2-1
TGCGCCAGCAGCCAAGGGGCTGCGGGGACTAGGCGGGGCAATGAGCAGTTCTTC
CASSQGAAGTRRGNEQFF
>TRBD1|.|TRBV20-1|TRBJ1-1
TGCAGTGCGACGATAGGGACAGGGGGTGGCACTGAAGCTTTCTTT
CSATIGTGGGTEAFF
>TRBD2|.|TRBV20-1|TRBJ2-3
TGCAGTCAAGCGGGGGCCACAGATACGCAGTATTTT
CSQAGATDTQYF